Below, 2 T cell receptor beta chains from the same sample are listed, as sequenced in a study of cytomegalovirus exposure and HLA in healthy donors. The study ran its PCR with 60 Vbeta and 13 Jbeta primers. Sequencing used immunoSEQ multiplex PCR; TCRdb keeps in-frame clones, though not all of them. This sample has approximately 180,000 clones, with 87% found just once. Input material: PBMCs. Receptor source: a girl under three years old in good health and CMV-seronegative.

This clone came up once. CDR3 DNA sequence: TGTGCCAGCAGCCCAGGGACTCTGGGTCCCTACGAGCAGTACTTC. It codes for CASSPGTLGPYEQYF. The chain couples TRBV4-2 to TRBJ2-7; D might be TRBD2 (6 bases). Germline V gene data show CDR1 as LGHNA and CDR2 as YNFKEQ. The CDR3 runs 15 residues. Trimming took off 4 bases at V and 2 bases at J, with 15 bases between the two ends.

The chain is built from TRBV30 and TRBJ1-2; 8 bases are shared with TRBD1. The CDR3 length is 14 residues. After removal of 3 bases from V and 0 bases from J, the junction contained 3 bases not matched to a gene. The germline V gene has CDR1 GTSNPN and CDR2 SVGIG (reference sequence). This CDR3 reads CAWRGTGANYGYTF. The CDR3 DNA reads TGTGCCTGGAGGGGGACAGGAGCTAACTATGGCTACACCTTC.